At least ten counts were recorded for the clone carrying this T cell receptor beta chain. This sample is drawn from a study of T cells in Graves' hyperthyroidism and ophthalmopathy. The length of the CDR3 is 13 residues. V shed 8 bases and J 4 bases; nucleotides not matched to a gene: 4. Germline CDR1 reads SNHLY; CDR2 reads FYNNEI. The investigators amplified TCR beta CDR3 regions from RNA transcripts. Using the HTBI primer set, a first-round RT-PCR was run on the TCR CDR3. TCRdb re-called the multiplex PCR reads with MiXCR, one entry per CDR3 protein. This sample yields about 740,000 distinct CDR3 sequences, of which 13% to 15% are seen a single time; 10% to 13% belongs to the top ten.

The sequencing sample was made of blood. The rearrangement joins TRBV2 to TRBJ2-7, with 11 bases lining up with TRBD2. This receptor was taken from a woman aged 18-30 years with Graves' hyperthyroidism. The CDR3: CASLAGGRYEQYF. The CDR3, as DNA: TGTGCCAGCCTAGCGGGAGGCCGATACGAGCAGTACTTC. The entire variable domain, with the rest obtained from reference TRBV2 and TRBJ2-7, is as follows: EPEVTQTPSHQVTQMGQEVILRCVPISNHLYFYWYRQILGQKVEFLVSFYNNEISEKSEIFDDQFSVERPDGSNFTLKIRSTKLEDSAMYFCASLAGGRYEQYFGPGTRLTVT.